The 23 T cell receptor beta chains listed next were all sequenced from one sample in a study of blood T cell repertoires in COVID-19. Produced via immunoSEQ multiplex PCR; TCRdb's table is partial and in-frame only. This sample has 140,000 to 150,000 clones, with around 89% found just once. Sequencing was done on a sample of PBMCs or T cells enriched from blood (not recorded which). The receptors here all came from a young woman with acute COVID-19.

The chain couples TRBV4-3 to TRBJ1-1; 11 bases line up with TRBD1. The CDR3 is made up of 16 amino acids. V lost 7 bases, J lost 4 bases, and 11 bases stayed unmatched. The germline V gene encodes CDR1 LGHNA and CDR2 YSLEER. The CDR3 reads CASKIYTGTGGTEAFF. The CDR3, as DNA: TGCGCCAGCAAGATTTACACCGGGACAGGGGGCACTGAAGCTTTCTTT.

The rearrangement joins TRBV4-2 to TRBJ1-6; D ambiguous. CDR1 and CDR2 (germline): LGHNA, YNFKEQ. V was clipped by 0 bases and J by 11 bases, with 14 bases between them. The CDR3 is made up of 15 amino acids. CDR3 sequence: CASSQDHGETAPLHF. The CDR3 DNA follows: TGTGCCAGCAGCCAAGATCACGGGGAAACGGCACCCCTCCACTTT.

The J gene is TRBJ2-7, the V gene TRBV6-1; D is possibly TRBD2 (6 bases). This CDR3 contains 14 residues. V lost 2 bases, J lost 2 bases, and 10 bases lay in between. The germline V gene has CDR1 MNHNS and CDR2 SASEGT. CDR3 coding DNA: TGTGCCAGCAGTGAAATTCGCGGGACCTACGAGCAGTACTTC. Amino acid sequence: CASSEIRGTYEQYF.

This clone was counted once. The CDR3: CASTTQGLYEQYF. DNA for the CDR3: TGTGCCAGCACAACTCAGGGACTCTACGAGCAGTACTTC. The chain uses TRBV28 and TRBJ2-7, with D tentatively TRBD2 (6 bases). This CDR3 region has 13 residues. From germline, CDR1 is MDHEN and CDR2 SYDVKM. Trimming pared 7 bases from V and 3 bases from J, leaving 13 bases between.

The chain couples TRBV5-5 to TRBJ1-4, with 10 bases identical to TRBD1. Looked up from germline, CDR1 is SGHKS and CDR2 is YYEKEE (reference sequence). With V trimmed by 3 bases and J by 6 bases, 5 bases remained unmatched. The CDR3 sequence is 15 residues long. The CDR3 here is CASSSPGTGDEKLFF. Here the CDR3 DNA reads TGTGCCAGCAGCTCCCCCGGGACAGGGGATGAAAAACTGTTTTTT.

This clone has only one observation. V gene TRBV27 combines with J gene TRBJ2-1; TRBD1 matches at 8 bases. Per germline, CDR1 MNHEY and CDR2 SMNVEV (reference sequence). The length of the CDR3 is 16 residues. With V trimmed by 0 bases and J by 3 bases, 4 bases remained unmatched. The CDR3 DNA reads as TGTGCCAGCAGTTTATCCGGACAGGGATACTACAATGAGCAGTTCTTC. Its translation: CASSLSGQGYYNEQFF.

The V and J genes are TRBV6-2 or TRBV6-3 and TRBJ2-2, with 9 positions matching TRBD2. The CDR3 is 17 residues long. CDR1 and CDR2 (germline): MNHEY, SVGEGT. Trimming cost V 5 bases and J 5 bases; bases outside gene matches: 12. The CDR3 reads CASSTPRWREGTGELFF. The CDR3 coding sequence is TGTGCCAGCAGTACCCCCCGTTGGCGGGAGGGAACCGGGGAGCTGTTTTTT.

The chain combines TRBV4-2 with TRBJ2-7; unclear D gene. The V end was cut by 1 base, the J end by 6 bases, with 10 bases between. The germline V gene has CDR1 LGHNA and CDR2 YNFKEQ. The CDR3 spans 13 residues. The CDR3, as DNA: TGTGCCAGCAGCCAAGCTCTTCCTACCGAGCAGTACTTC. It specifies CASSQALPTEQYF.

This clone turned up a few times. This chain connects TRBV7-8 to TRBJ2-7; the match to TRBD2 covers 16 bases. Germline V CDR1 and CDR2: SGHVS, FQNEAQ. The CDR3 is 20 amino acids. V was pared by 3 bases and J by 4 bases, with 15 bases of the junction left unmatched. CDR3 residues: CASSFGYRGLAGGGRYEQYF. For the CDR3, the DNA is TGTGCCAGCAGCTTTGGCTATCGGGGACTAGCGGGAGGGGGGAGGTACGAGCAGTACTTC.

The chain combines TRBV30 with TRBJ2-7; 8 bases fit TRBD2. The germline V gene encodes CDR1 GTSNPN and CDR2 SVGIG (reference sequence). Trimming at V came to 2 bases and at J to 0 bases, leaving 3 bases not matched to a gene. The CDR3 is 14 amino acids. The CDR3 region is CAWSTTSASYEQYF. CDR3 DNA sequence: TGTGCCTGGAGTACGACTAGCGCCTCCTACGAGCAGTACTTC.

This clone showed up just once. The V and J genes are TRBV2 and TRBJ1-6; D is unresolved. The CDR3 runs 15 residues. From germline, CDR1 is SNHLY and CDR2 FYNNEI. The ends were cut back, 7 bases at V and 6 bases at J, with 16 bases in the middle. The CDR3 coding sequence is TGTGCCAGCAATCCTTGGGCAGACCGTAATTCACCCCTCCACTTT. Translation gives CASNPWADRNSPLHF.

Note on this clone: One end of the junction does not line up with germline, which may come from a read error. This chain connects TRBV6-5 to TRBJ2-2; tentative D call: TRBD1 (5 bases). Germline lookup yields CDR1 MNHEY and CDR2 SVGAGI. This CDR3 comprises 15 residues. This chain's CDR3 is CASSYRGPKTGELFF. The CDR3 bases are TGTGCCAGCAGTTACAGGGGTCCGAAAACCGGGGAGCTGTTTTTT.

The chain combines TRBV7-9 with TRBJ2-2; D is uncertain. This CDR3 has 15 residues. The germline V gene encodes CDR1 SEHNR and CDR2 FQNEAQ (reference sequence). Trimming took 1 base from V and 6 from J, leaving 12 bases between them. The DNA of the CDR3 is TGTGCCAGCAGCTTAGATTTCCATGAGGCCGGGGAGCTGTTTTTT. This sequence encodes CASSLDFHEAGELFF. Together with reference TRBV7-9 and TRBJ2-2, the CDR3 gives the full variable domain: DTGVSQNPRHKITKRGQNVTFRCDPISEHNRLYWYRQTLGQGPEFLTYFQNEAQLEKSRLLSDRFSAERPKGSFSTLEIQRTEQGDSAMYLCASSLDFHEAGELFFGEGSRLTVL.

V gene TRBV6-5 combines with J gene TRBJ1-1; 7 positions match TRBD1. J was trimmed by 0 bases and V by 6 bases; bases with no gene match: 4. Germline loops: CDR1 MNHEY, CDR2 SVGAGI. CDR3 size: 14 residues. Written as DNA, the CDR3 is TGTGCCAGCAGCAGACAGGGAATGAACACTGAAGCTTTCTTT. It yields the protein CASSRQGMNTEAFF.

The gene calls are TRBV5-1 and TRBJ1-1; TRBD1 matches 10 bases. Germline CDR1 SGHRS, CDR2 YFSETQ. The CDR3 is 15 residues long. J gave up 10 bases and V 0 bases, and 9 bases lay outside the gene matches. The DNA of the CDR3 is TGCGCCAGCAGCTTGGAGGGGGGACAGGGGACACGAGCTTTCTTT. Protein sequence: CASSLEGGQGTRAFF.

The rearrangement links TRBV11-2 to TRBJ2-3, with TRBD1 as a possible D gene (5 bases). Germline CDR1 SGHAT, CDR2 FQNNGV. This CDR3 region has 15 residues. V was cut by 2 bases and J by 4 bases, with 13 bases left in between. In nucleotides, the CDR3 is TGTGCCAGCAGCTTAAGTTTGTGGGGCGCAGATACGCAGTATTTT. Translating it yields CASSLSLWGADTQYF.

The V call is TRBV7-2, the J call TRBJ1-2, with D possibly being TRBD1 (6 bases). V was pared by 5 bases and J by 4 bases, with 14 bases between. Germline loops: CDR1 SGHTA, CDR2 FQGNSA. CDR3 length: 14 residues. CDR3 sequence (DNA): TGTGCCAGCAGCCTTCAGGGGAGCCTCTATGGCTACACCTTC. The encoded protein is CASSLQGSLYGYTF.

The rearrangement links TRBV19 to TRBJ2-7; TRBD2 might be the D (6 bases). The CDR3 loop spans 16 amino acids. V shed 5 bases and J shed 2 bases, with 19 bases lying between them. Germline loops: CDR1 LNHDA, CDR2 SQIVND (reference sequence). CDR3 sequence reads: CASSPRGRSQPYEQYF. CDR3 nucleotides: TGTGCCAGTAGTCCTCGGGGGAGGAGCCAGCCCTACGAGCAGTACTTC.

This clone was detected once. This chain joins TRBV14 and TRBJ2-1, with 12 positions matching TRBD1. With V trimmed by 5 bases and J by 7 bases, 6 bases remained unmatched. There are 15 residues in the CDR3. Germline V lookup: CDR1 SGHDN, CDR2 FVKESK. The CDR3 sequence: CASSTGQGAPNEQFF. CDR3 nucleotides: TGTGCCAGCAGCACGGGACAGGGGGCGCCGAATGAGCAGTTCTTC. The full variable domain, in which reference TRBV14 and TRBJ2-1 provide the parts outside the CDR3, is EAGVTQFPSHSVIEKGQTVTLRCDPISGHDNLYWYRRVMGKEIKFLLHFVKESKQDESGMPNNRFLAERTGGTYSTLKVQPAELEDSGVYFCASSTGQGAPNEQFFGPGTRLTVL.

This clone has just a few counts. V usage is TRBV3-1 (or the pseudogene TRBV3-2) and J usage is TRBJ2-3, with D maybe TRBD2 (6 bases). This CDR3 region has 15 residues. The germline gives CDR1 LGHDT, CDR2 YNNKEL (reference sequence). Between the trimmed V and J ends, which lost 3 bases and 3 bases, there was a span of 13 bases. DNA for the CDR3: TGTGCCAGCAGCCAGGAGGAGGGTTGGACAGATACGCAGTATTTT. Its protein is CASSQEEGWTDTQYF.

The chain combines TRBV4-3 with TRBJ1-2; perhaps TRBD1 as D (5 bases). Trimming removed 0 bases from V and 4 bases from J, with 15 bases in between. Germline-derived CDR1 and CDR2 are LGHNA and YSLEER. The length of the CDR3 is 16 residues. The CDR3 sequence is CASSQDNGREFYGYTF. In DNA form, the CDR3 reads TGCGCCAGCAGCCAAGATAATGGCAGGGAATTCTATGGCTACACCTTC.

V is TRBV28 and J is TRBJ1-2; D ambiguous. Per the germline V gene, CDR1 is MDHEN and CDR2 is SYDVKM. The length of the CDR3 is 14 residues. V lost 3 bases and J lost 2, with 10 bases in between. The CDR3 DNA sequence: TGTGCCAGCAGTTTCGGTTTGAAGAACTATGGCTACACCTTC. It specifies CASSFGLKNYGYTF.

This chain connects TRBV30 to TRBJ1-6; D uncertain. This CDR3 is 16 amino acids long. Between the trimmed V and J ends, which lost 2 bases and 0 bases, there was a span of 11 bases. Germline V gives CDR1 GTSNPN, CDR2 SVGIG (reference sequence). CDR3 sequence reads: CAWSSSRSSYNSPLHF. The CDR3, as DNA: TGTGCCTGGAGTTCCTCTAGGAGCTCCTATAATTCACCCCTCCACTTT.